These T cell receptor beta chains were read from a single sample in a study of cytomegalovirus exposure and HLA in healthy donors. Sequenced by immunoSEQ multiplex PCR; TCRdb stores in-frame clones only, minus some. The sample lists approximately 88,000 clones; roughly 84% were seen once. The sequencing sample was made of PBMCs. Source of these receptors: a woman aged 18-35 years in good health and CMV-seropositive. Each CDR3 is given with its conserved first and last residue. Each record gives: clone size, J gene, D gene, V gene, CDR3 protein, CDR3 DNA. The D gene is left open where the match is weak. Clone size is shown for a subset of rows, as once, few, many or a class of expanded clone.

size: NA; J: TRBJ2-5; D: NA; V: TRBV27; CDR3: CASSLGREETQYF; DNA: TGTGCCAGCAGTTTAGGCAGGGAAGAGACCCAGTACTTC
size: NA; J: TRBJ2-3; D: NA; V: TRBV7-2; CDR3: CASRGGVGRSDTQYF; DNA: TGTGCCAGCCGCGGAGGGGTGGGCCGTTCGGATACGCAGTATTTT
size: NA; J: TRBJ1-1; D: NA; V: TRBV2; CDR3: CASSAPGGTSEAFF; DNA: TGTGCCAGCAGTGCGCCGGGGGGGACCTCTGAAGCTTTCTTT
size: NA; J: TRBJ2-1; D: NA; V: TRBV27; CDR3: CASNMGLIYNEQFF; DNA: TGTGCCAGCAATATGGGACTGATCTACAATGAGCAGTTCTTC
size: NA; J: TRBJ2-2; D: TRBD1; V: TRBV30; CDR3: CAWDGQGTGELFF; DNA: TGTGCCTGGGATGGACAGGGGACCGGGGAGCTGTTTTTT
size: NA; J: TRBJ2-7; D: NA; V: TRBV15; CDR3: CATSTGYEQYF; DNA: TGTGCCACCAGTACAGGGTACGAGCAGTACTTC
size: NA; J: TRBJ1-5; D: NA; V: TRBV18; CDR3: CASSPWWAAQPQHF; DNA: TGTGCCAGCTCACCATGGTGGGCAGCTCAGCCCCAGCATTTT
size: NA; J: TRBJ2-1; D: TRBD1; V: TRBV29-1; CDR3: CSVDRDSPYNEQFF; DNA: TGCAGCGTTGACCGGGACAGCCCTTACAATGAGCAGTTCTTC
size: NA; J: TRBJ2-7; D: NA; V: TRBV28; CDR3: CASSPGGERDYEQYF; DNA: TGTGCCAGCAGTCCCGGGGGTGAGAGAGACTACGAGCAGTACTTC
size: NA; J: TRBJ2-2; D: NA; V: TRBV5-1; CDR3: CASSLAAVTGELFF; DNA: TGCGCCAGCAGCTTGGCCGCAGTCACCGGGGAGCTGTTTTTT
size: NA; J: TRBJ2-5; D: TRBD2; V: TRBV9; CDR3: CASSVVAGAGETQYF; DNA: TGTGCCAGCAGCGTAGTAGCGGGGGCCGGGGAGACCCAGTACTTC
size: few; J: TRBJ2-3; D: TRBD1; V: TRBV7-9; CDR3: CASSIRQGLADTQYF; DNA: TGTGCCAGCAGCATCCGACAGGGTTTGGCAGATACGCAGTATTTT
size: once; J: TRBJ2-5; D: NA; V: TRBV14; CDR3: CASRISGGKGTQYF; DNA: TGTGCCAGCAGGATTAGCGGAGGGAAGGGGACCCAGTACTTC
size: NA; J: TRBJ1-1; D: NA; V: TRBV19; CDR3: CASSIRDMNTEAFF; DNA: TGTGCCAGTAGTATCAGGGACATGAACACTGAAGCTTTCTTT
size: NA; J: TRBJ1-1; D: NA; V: TRBV6-6; CDR3: CASSQPRLNTEAFF; DNA: TGTGCCAGCAGCCAACCTAGATTGAACACTGAAGCTTTCTTT
size: few; J: TRBJ2-7; D: NA; V: TRBV10-3; CDR3: CAISESQGKAYEQYF; DNA: TGTGCCATCAGTGAGTCCCAGGGGAAAGCCTACGAGCAGTACTTC
size: NA; J: TRBJ2-6; D: NA; V: TRBV29-1; CDR3: CSVEEDSAFGANVLTF; DNA: TGCAGCGTTGAAGAGGACAGTGCGTTCGGGGCCAACGTCCTGACTTTC
size: NA; J: TRBJ1-2; D: NA; V: TRBV19; CDR3: CASTRSINYGYTF; DNA: TGTGCCAGTACACGGAGTATAAACTATGGCTACACCTTC
size: many; J: TRBJ1-5; D: NA; V: TRBV4-3; CDR3: CASSQEVASNQPQHF; DNA: TGCGCCAGCAGCCAAGAGGTGGCCTCTAATCAGCCCCAGCATTTT
size: NA; J: TRBJ1-1; D: NA; V: TRBV28; CDR3: CASSLVDSAGINTEAFF; DNA: TGTGCCAGCAGTTTAGTCGATTCAGCAGGGATAAACACTGAAGCTTTCTTT
size: NA; J: TRBJ2-5; D: NA; V: TRBV9; CDR3: CASSVDDRGQETQYF; DNA: TGTGCCAGCAGCGTAGATGATAGGGGGCAAGAGACCCAGTACTTC
size: NA; J: TRBJ1-4; D: TRBD1; V: TRBV6-5; CDR3: CASSYNRGEKLFF; DNA: TGTGCCAGCAGTTACAACAGGGGTGAAAAACTGTTTTTT
size: NA; J: TRBJ2-5; D: NA; V: TRBV6-6; CDR3: CASSYSAGKEFETQYF; DNA: TGTGCCAGCAGTTACTCAGCAGGGAAAGAATTCGAGACCCAGTACTTC
size: NA; J: TRBJ1-2; D: TRBD1; V: TRBV7-6; CDR3: CASSSRGRGYGYTF; DNA: TGTGCCAGCAGCTCCAGGGGGCGCGGCTATGGCTACACCTTC
size: NA; J: TRBJ1-1; D: NA; V: TRBV11-2; CDR3: CASREGTVAFF; DNA: TGTGCCAGCAGGGAGGGTACTGTAGCTTTCTTT
size: once; J: TRBJ2-7; D: TRBD1; V: TRBV27; CDR3: CASSFSPNRGRASYEQYF; DNA: TGTGCCAGCAGTTTTTCACCAAACAGGGGACGGGCTTCGTACGAGCAGTACTTC
size: NA; J: TRBJ2-5; D: NA; V: TRBV19; CDR3: CASSIGGPETQYF; DNA: TGTGCCAGTAGTATCGGGGGGCCGGAGACCCAGTACTTC
size: NA; J: TRBJ2-5; D: NA; V: TRBV10-3; CDR3: CAISRDAGVGETQYF; DNA: TGTGCCATCAGCCGCGACGCAGGGGTGGGGGAGACCCAGTACTTC
size: NA; J: TRBJ1-3; D: NA; V: TRBV28; CDR3: CASSPQGIEAGNTIYF; DNA: TGTGCCAGCAGTCCGCAGGGGATTGAGGCTGGAAACACCATATATTTT
size: NA; J: TRBJ1-2; D: TRBD1; V: TRBV10-3; CDR3: CAIRGQGYGYTF; DNA: TGTGCCATCAGGGGACAGGGGTATGGCTACACCTTC
size: NA; J: TRBJ2-1; D: NA; V: TRBV7-6; CDR3: CASSLRQPSSYNEQFF; DNA: TGTGCCAGCAGCCTCCGACAGCCGAGCTCCTACAATGAGCAGTTCTTC
size: once; J: TRBJ2-7; D: NA; V: TRBV5-1; CDR3: CASSQYSGYTYEQYF; DNA: TGCGCCAGCAGCCAATATTCCGGGTACACCTACGAGCAGTACTTC
size: NA; J: TRBJ2-2; D: NA; V: TRBV29-1; CDR3: CSVFTGAGELFF; DNA: TGCAGCGTATTTACCGGGGCCGGGGAGCTGTTTTTT
size: once; J: TRBJ1-1; D: NA; V: TRBV25-1; CDR3: CASSVGKDGGYTEAFF; DNA: TGTGCCAGCAGTGTTGGCAAAGATGGCGGGTACACTGAAGCTTTCTTT
size: NA; J: TRBJ2-7; D: NA; V: TRBV2; CDR3: CASSPTYEQYF; DNA: TGTGCCAGCAGTCCCACCTACGAGCAGTACTTC
size: NA; J: TRBJ2-7; D: NA; V: TRBV7-2; CDR3: CASSSSVHSYEQYF; DNA: TGTGCCAGCAGCTCTAGCGTTCACTCCTACGAGCAGTACTTC
size: NA; J: TRBJ1-6; D: TRBD1; V: TRBV18; CDR3: CASSPTGTAYNSPLHF; DNA: TGTGCCAGCTCACCTACCGGGACAGCCTATAATTCACCCCTCCACTTT
size: NA; J: TRBJ2-7; D: NA; V: TRBV6-5; CDR3: CASSYSRGADYEQYF; DNA: TGTGCCAGCAGTTACTCGCGTGGGGCCGACTACGAGCAGTACTTC
size: NA; J: TRBJ2-3; D: TRBD2; V: TRBV7-3; CDR3: CASSFSGGATDTQYF; DNA: TGTGCCAGCAGCTTTAGCGGGGGGGCCACAGATACGCAGTATTTT
size: NA; J: TRBJ2-7; D: NA; V: TRBV6-5; CDR3: CASSSSSYEQYF; DNA: TGTGCCAGCAGTAGCTCCTCCTACGAGCAGTACTTC
size: NA; J: TRBJ2-3; D: TRBD2; V: TRBV27; CDR3: CASGWTSGGQTDTQYF; DNA: TGTGCCAGCGGATGGACTAGCGGGGGACAAACAGATACGCAGTATTTT
size: NA; J: TRBJ2-5; D: TRBD2; V: TRBV2; CDR3: CASSEGLAGTEETQYF; DNA: TGTGCCAGCAGTGAGGGACTAGCGGGGACCGAAGAGACCCAGTACTTC
size: NA; J: TRBJ1-4; D: TRBD1; V: TRBV7-8; CDR3: CASSLNDRGGEKLFF; DNA: TGTGCCAGCAGCTTAAATGACAGGGGGGGAGAAAAACTGTTTTTT